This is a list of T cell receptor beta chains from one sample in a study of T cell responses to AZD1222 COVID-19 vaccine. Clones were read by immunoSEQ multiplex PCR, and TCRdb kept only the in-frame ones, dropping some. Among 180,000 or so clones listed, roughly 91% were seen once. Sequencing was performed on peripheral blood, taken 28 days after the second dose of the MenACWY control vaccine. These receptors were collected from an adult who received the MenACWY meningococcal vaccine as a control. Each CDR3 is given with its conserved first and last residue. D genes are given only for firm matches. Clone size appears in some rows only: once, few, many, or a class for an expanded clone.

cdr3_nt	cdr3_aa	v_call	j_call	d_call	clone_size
TGTGCCAGCAGCTTAGTCCGGCGCACCAATCAGCCCCAGCATTTT	CASSLVRRTNQPQHF	TRBV7-9	TRBJ1-5	NA	NA
TGTGCCAGCAGTAATTCGAAGACCGTGAACACTGAAGCTTTCTTT	CASSNSKTVNTEAFF	TRBV6-5	TRBJ1-1	NA	NA
TGTGCCAGCAGCTTAAGCGGGGGGGCTGCGAATGAGCAGTTCTTC	CASSLSGGAANEQFF	TRBV7-8	TRBJ2-1	TRBD2	NA
TGTGCCACCAGCAGAGAATCAGGCACATTGAACACTGAAGCTTTCTTT	CATSRESGTLNTEAFF	TRBV15	TRBJ1-1	NA	NA
TGTGCCAGCAGCCGGGGAGGTCGGAACACTGAAGCTTTCTTT	CASSRGGRNTEAFF	TRBV7-2	TRBJ1-1	NA	NA
TGTGCCAGCAGCCCCGCCAGCGGGCTAACAGATACGCAGTATTTT	CASSPASGLTDTQYF	TRBV4-2	TRBJ2-3	NA	NA
TGTGCCAGCACCCCGGACAGGGGGCATGAGCAGTTCTTC	CASTPDRGHEQFF	TRBV2	TRBJ2-1	TRBD1	once
TGTGCCTGGAGTGTACAGTATCCGGGATTTGGAAACACCATATATTTT	CAWSVQYPGFGNTIYF	TRBV30	TRBJ1-3	NA	NA
TGTGCCAGCAGTTACGAAACAGCCCTCTTTGGAAATGAGCAGTTCTTC	CASSYETALFGNEQFF	TRBV6-2/TRBV6-3	TRBJ2-1	NA	NA
TGTGCCAGCAGCCCGGGGGGGGGCTCCTACGAGCAGTACTTC	CASSPGGGSYEQYF	TRBV5-5	TRBJ2-7	TRBD2	NA
TGTGCCAGCAGCAAGGAAGGGATGCGGGATGAAAAACTGTTTTTT	CASSKEGMRDEKLFF	TRBV9	TRBJ1-4	NA	NA
TGTGCCAGCTCACCGGGACAGGGGGCTTTTCAGCCCCAGCATTTT	CASSPGQGAFQPQHF	TRBV18	TRBJ1-5	TRBD1	NA
TGTGCCAGCAGTTTATCCTTTAATGAAAAACTGTTTTTT	CASSLSFNEKLFF	TRBV28	TRBJ1-4	NA	NA
TGTGCCAGCAGTTTACCCGACACTTCCGGGCTGTTTGGCTACACCTTC	CASSLPDTSGLFGYTF	TRBV28	TRBJ1-2	NA	NA
TGTGCCAGCAGCCAAGACCTACTGGCTGAAGCTTTCTTT	CASSQDLLAEAFF	TRBV7-2	TRBJ1-1	NA	once
TGTGCCAGTCGGCGGGACACTAGTCAGAACACTGAAGCTTTCTTT	CASRRDTSQNTEAFF	TRBV19	TRBJ1-1	NA	NA
TGTGCCAGCAGCTTAGGTTGGCGGGGGAGTTCGGAGACCCAGTACTTC	CASSLGWRGSSETQYF	TRBV7-2	TRBJ2-5	TRBD2	NA
TGCGCCAGCCATCCCGGGGCGAGGGGGGCTGAAGCTTTCTTT	CASHPGARGAEAFF	TRBV5-1	TRBJ1-1	NA	NA
TGTGCCAGCAACCCCTCGGCGGGCTGGGATTCACCCCTCCACTTT	CASNPSAGWDSPLHF	TRBV19	TRBJ1-6	NA	NA
TGTGCCAGCAGTGAGGCTAGCGGGGCGGTAGATACGCAGTATTTT	CASSEASGAVDTQYF	TRBV6-4	TRBJ2-3	TRBD2	NA
TGTGCCAGCAGCCGTACAGGGGGCTCTGGAAACACCATATATTTT	CASSRTGGSGNTIYF	TRBV6-5	TRBJ1-3	TRBD1	NA
TGTGCCAGCAGCTTTCTCGTCCAATCCTACGAGCAGTACTTC	CASSFLVQSYEQYF	TRBV5-5	TRBJ2-7	NA	NA
TGTGCCAGCAGTTACCCCCCGCGGCCAGAGTATTTT	CASSYPPRPEYF	TRBV6-2/TRBV6-3	TRBJ2-3	NA	NA
TGTGCCAGTAGTTCTGACAGGGGGATGTATGGCTACACCTTC	CASSSDRGMYGYTF	TRBV19	TRBJ1-2	TRBD1	NA
TGTGCCAGCAGCGTTAGCGGCTCCTACAATGAGCAGTTCTTC	CASSVSGSYNEQFF	TRBV9	TRBJ2-1	NA	NA
TGTGCCAGCAGCTTGGGTACAGGGACCGACTATGGCTACACCTTC	CASSLGTGTDYGYTF	TRBV5-4	TRBJ1-2	NA	NA
TGTGCCAGCAGCTTAGTAGTCGGGAATTGGGAGCAGTTCTTC	CASSLVVGNWEQFF	TRBV11-2	TRBJ2-1	NA	NA
TGTGCCAGAACGGAGTCACAGAAGACTGAAGCTTTCTTT	CARTESQKTEAFF	TRBV27	TRBJ1-1	NA	once
TGTGCCAGCAGCTTTGGACAGGGTAATGAGCAGTTCTTC	CASSFGQGNEQFF	TRBV7-9	TRBJ2-1	TRBD1	NA
TGTGCCAGTAGTATAGTCGGACAGTTCGGCTATGGCTACACCTTC	CASSIVGQFGYGYTF	TRBV19	TRBJ1-2	NA	NA
TGTGCCAGCAGCTTAGCACAGATGAACACTGAAGCTTTCTTT	CASSLAQMNTEAFF	TRBV7-2	TRBJ1-1	NA	NA
TGTGCCAGCAGTGAATCAGCGGTACAAGAGACCCAGTACTTC	CASSESAVQETQYF	TRBV6-1	TRBJ2-5	NA	NA
TGTGCCATCAGTGAAGACGTCTACAATGAGCAGTTCTTC	CAISEDVYNEQFF	TRBV10-3	TRBJ2-1	NA	NA
TGCGCCAGCAGCTTGGAACAGGTTCACGGAAACACCATATATTTT	CASSLEQVHGNTIYF	TRBV5-1	TRBJ1-3	NA	NA
TGTGCCAGCAGCACCGGGAGGACGAATGAAAAACTGTTTTTT	CASSTGRTNEKLFF	TRBV25-1	TRBJ1-4	NA	NA
TGTGCCAGCAGCGAGCGCGACAATCAGCCCCAGCATTTT	CASSERDNQPQHF	TRBV3-1/TRBV3-2	TRBJ1-5	NA	NA
TGTGCCTGGAGTGTTGGAGAAGACACTGAAGCTTTCTTT	CAWSVGEDTEAFF	TRBV30	TRBJ1-1	NA	NA
TGTGCCAGCAGTGGACAGGGGGGCAATCAGCCCCAGCATTTT	CASSGQGGNQPQHF	TRBV2	TRBJ1-5	TRBD1	NA
TGTGCCAGCAGATATGACAGGGGGAGTGAAGCTTTCTTT	CASRYDRGSEAFF	TRBV6-5	TRBJ1-1	TRBD1	NA
TGCGCCAGCAGCCCAGGAGGAGGGTATGGCTACACCTTC	CASSPGGGYGYTF	TRBV5-1	TRBJ1-2	NA	NA
TGCAGCGTAAACAGGGGACCTAACACTGAAGCTTTCTTT	CSVNRGPNTEAFF	TRBV29-1	TRBJ1-1	TRBD1	NA